Presented here are 19 T cell receptor beta chains from one specimen sequenced in a study of early T cells in non-severe SARS-CoV-2 infection. From the 5' RACE reads, TCRdb called clonotypes with MiXCR, one entry per CDR3 protein. The data hold about 56,000 distinct CDR3 sequences, with 10% to 13% observed a single time. The sample comprised whole blood. Receptors were obtained from an adult who was a healthcare worker with PCR-confirmed SARS-CoV-2 infection or an uninfected control (not recorded which).

The chain couples TRBV28 to TRBJ2-5; the D call may be TRBD1 or TRBD2 (5 bases each). The V end lost 3 bases, the J end lost 1 base, and 12 bases lay between the germline ends. The V gene's germline CDR1 is MDHEN and CDR2 SYDVKM. The CDR3 consists of 15 residues. The CDR3 DNA follows: TGTGCCAGCAGTTTGAGTGGGACGCGCCAAGAGACCCAGTACTTC. Encoded protein: CASSLSGTRQETQYF.

To note about this clonotype: A read error may account for a junction end that differs from germline. The V gene is TRBV7-9, the J gene TRBJ1-4, with D maybe TRBD1 (6 bases). Germline V CDR1 and CDR2: SEHNR, FQNEAQ (reference sequence). There are 15 residues in the CDR3. CDR3 DNA sequence: TGTGTCAGCAGCAGACAGCAACAGGGACGAGGATTCGATACTTTT. It yields the protein CVSSRQQQGRGFDTF.

This clonotype was seen a handful of times. This rearrangement joins TRBV3-1 to TRBJ2-1, with no clear D. Germline loops: CDR1 LGHDT, CDR2 YNNKEL (reference sequence). The CDR3 runs 14 residues. Between the trimmed V and J ends, which lost 1 base and 4 bases, there was a span of 8 bases. The CDR3 DNA reads TGTGCCAGCAGCCAAGCAGGATCTTACAATGAGCAGTTCTTC. This encodes CASSQAGSYNEQFF.

This clonotype was recorded at least ten times. V and J are TRBV7-9 and TRBJ2-3, with 10 nucleotides matching TRBD1. Trimming took 4 bases from V and 3 from J; bases not matched to a gene: 4. The CDR3 runs to 15 residues. Germline V gene data show CDR1 as SEHNR and CDR2 as FQNEAQ (reference sequence). CDR3 coding DNA: TGTGCCAGCAGCTCGGGACAGGGGAGAACAGATACGCAGTATTTT. This encodes CASSSGQGRTDTQYF.

Notes on this clonotype: This may be a read error, as it is one base from a much larger clone. The V and J genes are TRBV27 and TRBJ1-2; weak D call: TRBD1 (5 bases). Germline-derived CDR1 and CDR2 are MNHEY and SMNVEV (reference sequence). The CDR3 contains 16 residues. CDR3 in DNA: TGTGCCAGCAGTCCCGTGGCAGGGAAGTATAACTATGGCCACACCTTC. Protein product: CASSPVAGKYNYGHTF.

In this sample, this clonotype turned up a few times. The V gene is TRBV7-9, the J gene TRBJ2-5; D is possibly TRBD2 (6 bases). Germline CDR1 reads SEHNR; CDR2 reads FQNEAQ (reference sequence). Between the trimmed V and J ends, which lost 6 bases and 1 base, there was a span of 18 bases. This CDR3 comprises 16 residues. CDR3 DNA sequence: TGTGCCAGCAGTCCCCGGGGAGCGGGCCCCCAAGAGACCCAGTACTTC. It translates to CASSPRGAGPQETQYF.

This clonotype came up many times. The gene calls are TRBV7-8 and TRBJ1-4, with 8 positions matching TRBD1. V lost 8 bases to trimming and J lost 2 bases; unmatched junction nucleotides: 4. This CDR3 region has 14 residues. CDR1 SGHVS and CDR2 FQNEAQ come from the germline V gene. CDR3 region: CASGQGITNEKLFF. In nucleotides, the CDR3 is TGTGCCAGCGGACAGGGCATTACTAATGAAAAACTGTTTTTT.

This clonotype has a count of ten or more. The chain uses TRBV13 and TRBJ2-5; a possible D gene is TRBD2 (5 bases). Germline V gives CDR1 PRHDT, CDR2 FYEKMQ (reference sequence). Trimming stripped 5 bases from V and 5 bases from J, with 9 bases between. The CDR3 has 12 residues. For the CDR3, the DNA is TGTGCCAGCAGCCCCTCGGGGGAGACCCAGTACTTC. Translating gives CASSPSGETQYF.

V gene TRBV5-4 combines with J gene TRBJ1-2, with D hard to call. The ends were cut back, 4 bases at V and 2 bases at J, with 9 bases in the middle. The V gene's germline CDR1 is SGHNT and CDR2 YYREEE (reference sequence). The CDR3 is made up of 13 amino acids. The CDR3 coding sequence is TGTGCCAGCAGCGTAGACAACAACTATGGCTACACCTTC. It encodes CASSVDNNYGYTF.

This clonotype has just a few counts. J is TRBJ1-2 and V is TRBV29-1, with 9 bases matching TRBD1. With V trimmed by 3 bases and J by 2 bases, 1 base remained unmatched. Germline CDR1 and CDR2: SQVTM and ANQGSEA. The CDR3 has 13 residues. CDR3 DNA sequence: TGCAGCGTTGAGGGGACAGGGAACTATGGCTACACCTTC. Translating gives CSVEGTGNYGYTF.

This clonotype was picked up a small number of times. The rearrangement links TRBV7-2 to TRBJ2-2; D remains ambiguous. V dropped 1 base and J dropped 6 bases, with 9 bases sitting between them. The CDR3 is made up of 14 amino acids. Germline CDR1 SGHTA, CDR2 FQGNSA. The CDR3 protein is CASSLVGLAGELFF. The CDR3 nucleotides read TGTGCCAGCAGCTTAGTCGGCCTGGCCGGGGAGCTGTTTTTT.

In this sample, this clonotype turned up many times. V and J are TRBV6-1 and TRBJ1-2, with D uncertain. The CDR3 has 14 residues. CDR1 is MNHNS and CDR2 is SASEGT in the germline V gene. Trimming left V 7 bases short and J 6 bases short, with 18 bases between. The chain's CDR3 is CASKKTASLNGYTF. CDR3 DNA sequence: TGTGCCAGCAAGAAGACCGCCTCATTAAATGGCTACACCTTC.

This clonotype was recorded a few times. This chain joins TRBV5-1 and TRBJ1-1, with unresolved D. The length of the CDR3 is 14 residues. V was shortened by 4 bases and J by 0 bases, with 10 bases between the two germline ends. The germline V gene encodes CDR1 SGHRS and CDR2 YFSETQ. CDR3 residues: CASSGTSMNTEAFF. The CDR3 bases are TGCGCCAGCAGCGGTACATCAATGAACACTGAAGCTTTCTTT.

This clonotype was observed a handful of times. This chain connects TRBV2 to TRBJ2-5, with D uncertain. CDR3 length equals 12 residues. Germline assignment: CDR1 SNHLY and CDR2 FYNNEI. Trimming cost V 8 bases and J 2 bases, with 9 bases left between them. CDR3 residues: CASSSIQETQYF. The CDR3 DNA reads TGTGCCAGCTCGTCTATTCAAGAGACCCAGTACTTC.

The chain uses TRBV20-1 and TRBJ2-3; unclear D gene. V gave up 3 bases and J gave up 2 bases, with 18 bases separating them. The CDR3 length is 16 residues. The germline CDR1 and CDR2 sequences are DFQATT and SNEGSKA (reference sequence). Here the CDR3 DNA reads TGCAGTGCTAGCGAGCAGGAGCCTTTGTTCACAGATACGCAGTATTTT. Protein product: CSASEQEPLFTDTQYF.

This clonotype was seen more than once but under ten times. V is TRBV5-1 and J is TRBJ2-1; possibly TRBD1 for D (5 bases). Trimming pared 0 bases from V and 10 bases from J, leaving 11 bases between. CDR3 length: 13 amino acids. Germline V gene lookup returns CDR1 SGHRS and CDR2 YFSETQ. The CDR3 reads CASSLGGYGEQFF. The CDR3, as DNA: TGCGCCAGCAGCTTGGGGGGCTATGGAGAGCAGTTCTTC.

The chain couples TRBV4-3 to TRBJ1-4, with D possibly TRBD1 on 5 matching bases. The length of the CDR3 is 17 residues. The germline CDR1 and CDR2 sequences are LGHNA and YSLEER. The V gene lost 0 bases and the J gene lost 3 bases, with 14 bases spanning the gap. CDR3 DNA: TGCGCCAGCAGCCAAGAGTACTCAGGGATGTCTAATGAAAAACTGTTTTTT. Residues: CASSQEYSGMSNEKLFF.

In its sample, this clonotype was seen a few times. The chain couples TRBV5-4 to TRBJ2-1, with TRBD2 matching over 9 bases. This CDR3 is built from 15 residues. The V segment lost 0 bases and the J segment 8 bases; nucleotides outside the gene matches: 6. Per germline, CDR1 SGHNT and CDR2 YYREEE (reference sequence). The CDR3 coding sequence is TGTGCCAGCAGCTTGGGTTTAGCGGGAGACTATGAGCAGTTCTTC. Protein sequence: CASSLGLAGDYEQFF.

This clonotype has a handful of counts. The J gene is TRBJ2-3, the V gene TRBV5-1; 10 bases align to TRBD1. The ends lost 4 bases at V and 3 bases at J; junction bases unmatched: 5. CDR3 size: 15 residues. Germline V CDR1 and CDR2: SGHRS, YFSETQ. The CDR3 sequence: CASSPTGGKTDTQYF. The CDR3 DNA reads as TGCGCCAGCAGCCCGACAGGGGGCAAGACAGATACGCAGTATTTT.